This T cell receptor (beta chain) emerged from a study of blood T cell repertoires in COVID-19 (dated by TCRdb to 2020 to 2022). Describing the broader study: Samples from collaborators originated in the United States, Italy and Spain and spanned both the acute and convalescent phases of COVID-19. The material from the prospective study consisted of cDNA or gDNA derived from T cells, B-cell-depleted T cells, or PBMCs. Deeply sampled blood TCRbeta repertoires from subjects exposed to, actively infected with, or recovered from COVID-19 were included in the dataset. The repertoires were released in a freely available public database intended as a resource for research on the immune response to SARS-CoV-2. Samples came from the ongoing ImmuneRACE study (first 160 participants) plus 1,254 subjects from 6 global collaborators. Sample metadata almost always included a de-identified subject ID, COVID-19 status, age in years and sex. HLA class I and class II types, where available, came from metadata supplied by the sample provider rather than from assay-based typing. Study-level results and caveats: Clinical and demographic metadata were provided uncurated, with the amount varying by source and participant.

The collaborating institutions used their own protocols to collect whole blood in K2EDTA tubes. Collaborator samples were shipped for TCRbeta analysis as frozen whole blood, isolated PBMCs, or DNA extracted from either sample type. This clone was counted between two and nine times. Its target antigen remains unknown. The sample holds no much larger clone one base away, and base qualities are not on file. TCRbeta CDR3 regions were amplified from genomic DNA using the immunoSEQ Assay, a bias-controlled multiplex PCR. The study's own analysis went as follows. The number of nucleated cells in each sample was estimated by amplification of reference gene primers within the assay. To quantify the absolute abundance of each unique TCRbeta CDR3 rearrangement, sequence reads were collapsed and filtered. For each sample, productive Simpson clonality was calculated by taking the square root of Simpson's diversity index across productive rearrangements. TCRdb took this table from immuneACCESS and kept in-frame rearrangements with V and J called. Such tables lack part of the clones; where checked against another copy, unresolved V genes explain under half of the gap, and the rest is unexplained. D and trimming were read from the DNA, whereas the V and J calls and clone size are those reported in that table. The sample yields tens of thousands of clones; about nine tenths were counted once. The ten largest clones take up 3.5% to 5.5% of the sample.

Trimmed from V: 3 bases; trimmed from J: 4 bases; junction bases lacking a gene match: 6. The CDR3, from cysteine to phenylalanine, totals 16 residues. Of the read, only the CDR3 DNA is kept; its 48 bases are in frame from base 1. The germline V gene yields SGHDT for CDR1 and YYEEEE for CDR2. The source is a man in his fifties with active COVID-19. The specimen was peripheral blood. The rearrangement joined TRBV5-6 to TRBJ2-3; 12 junctional bases match TRBD2. The CDR3 sequence is CASSSLAGGPADTQYF. The nucleotides are TGTGCCAGCAGCTCTCTAGCGGGGGGGCCTGCAGATACGCAGTATTTT.